This T cell receptor (beta chain) was obtained from a study of T-cell reconstitution after alpha-beta-depleted transplantation in children. Unique molecular identifiers featured in how the TCRbeta library was prepared. Each CDR3 protein is one row after TCRdb ran MiXCR on the PCR reads. The sample includes approximately 390,000 distinct CDR3 sequences, around 9.9% of them seen just once. This clonotype is a singleton in its sample. Sequencing used PBMCs from the stem cell graft donor, obtained from the stem cell graft. The sequence derives from a human donor who donated a stem cell graft to a child with acute myeloid leukemia.

CDR3 region: CASSSGGAGEKLFF. CDR3 bases: TGTGCCAGCAGCTCAGGGGGCGCGGGTGAAAAACTGTTTTTT. The V and J genes are TRBV11-2 and TRBJ1-4, with TRBD1 identical over 8 bases. CDR1 and CDR2 (germline): SGHAT, FQNNGV. The V segment lost 4 bases and the J segment 7 bases; nucleotides outside the gene matches: 5. The CDR3 is 14 amino acids.